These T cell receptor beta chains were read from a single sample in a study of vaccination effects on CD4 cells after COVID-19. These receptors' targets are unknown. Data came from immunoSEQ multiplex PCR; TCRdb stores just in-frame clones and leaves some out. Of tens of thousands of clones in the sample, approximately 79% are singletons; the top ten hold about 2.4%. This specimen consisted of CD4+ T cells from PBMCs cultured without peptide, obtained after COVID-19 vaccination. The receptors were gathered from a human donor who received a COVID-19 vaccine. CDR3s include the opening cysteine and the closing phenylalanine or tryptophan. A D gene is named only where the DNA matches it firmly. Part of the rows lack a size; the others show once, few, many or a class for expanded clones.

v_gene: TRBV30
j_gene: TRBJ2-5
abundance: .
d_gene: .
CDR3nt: TGTGCCTGGAGGGAAACGACTCCCAGGGCCCAGTACTTC
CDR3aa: CAWRETTPRAQYF

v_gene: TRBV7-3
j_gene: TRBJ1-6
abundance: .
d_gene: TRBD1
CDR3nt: TGTGCCAGCAGCTTAGCCAGGGGGCTCAGGTCACCCCTCCACTTT
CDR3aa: CASSLARGLRSPLHF

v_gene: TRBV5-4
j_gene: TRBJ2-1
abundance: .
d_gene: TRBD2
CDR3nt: TGTGCCAGCAGCCCGGGACTAGCGGGGGGGCGGAATGAGCAGTTCTTC
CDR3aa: CASSPGLAGGRNEQFF

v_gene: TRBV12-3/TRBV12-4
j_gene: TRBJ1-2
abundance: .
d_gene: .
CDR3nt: TGTGCCAGCAGTCCAGACTCTTGGGGGGGCTACACCTTC
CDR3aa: CASSPDSWGGYTF

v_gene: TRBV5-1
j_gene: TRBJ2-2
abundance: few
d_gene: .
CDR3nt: TGCGCCAGCAGCTTGGTGATAGGGGGAACCGGGGAGCTGTTTTTT
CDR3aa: CASSLVIGGTGELFF

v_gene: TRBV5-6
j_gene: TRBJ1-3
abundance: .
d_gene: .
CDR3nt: TGTGCCAGCAGTTCGATCCGGGAGGGAGGAAACACCATATATTTT
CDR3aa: CASSSIREGGNTIYF

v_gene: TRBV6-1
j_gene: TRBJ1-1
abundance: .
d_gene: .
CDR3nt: TGTGCCAGCAGTGACAGGTCAGAGCCGAACACTGAAGCTTTCTTT
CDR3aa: CASSDRSEPNTEAFF

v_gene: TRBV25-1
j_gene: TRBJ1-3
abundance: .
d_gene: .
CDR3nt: TGTGCCAGCAGTGAATTCACAGGGAAATCTGGAAACACCATATATTTT
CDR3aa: CASSEFTGKSGNTIYF

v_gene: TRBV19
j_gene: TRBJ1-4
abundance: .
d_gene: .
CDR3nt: TGTGCCAGTACCCCGCGGAGGGACCGATCTAATGAAAAACTGTTTTTT
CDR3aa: CASTPRRDRSNEKLFF

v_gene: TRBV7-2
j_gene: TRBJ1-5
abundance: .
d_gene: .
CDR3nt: TGTGCCAGCAGCCCTCAACAGGGCCTCAATCAGCCCCAGCATTTT
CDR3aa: CASSPQQGLNQPQHF

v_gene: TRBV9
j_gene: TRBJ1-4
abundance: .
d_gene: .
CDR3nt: TGTGCCAGCAGCGTATTAGCAGAAACCGACAAACTGTTTTTT
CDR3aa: CASSVLAETDKLFF

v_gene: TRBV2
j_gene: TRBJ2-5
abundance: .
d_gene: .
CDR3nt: TGTGCCAGCCAGGGATCAGGAGAGACCCAGTACTTC
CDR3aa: CASQGSGETQYF

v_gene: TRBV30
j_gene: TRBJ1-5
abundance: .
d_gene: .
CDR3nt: TGTGCCTGGAGTTACAGGGAATACAGCAATCAGCCCCAGCATTTT
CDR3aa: CAWSYREYSNQPQHF

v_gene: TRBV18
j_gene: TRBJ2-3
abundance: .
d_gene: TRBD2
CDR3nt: TGTGCCAGCTCACCAAGGCACCGAAGCGGGGGTATCACAGATACGCAGTATTTT
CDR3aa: CASSPRHRSGGITDTQYF

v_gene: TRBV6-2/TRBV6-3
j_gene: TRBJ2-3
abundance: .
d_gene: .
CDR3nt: TGTGCCAGCAGTTACGAGACGAGCACAGATACGCAGTATTTT
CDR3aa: CASSYETSTDTQYF

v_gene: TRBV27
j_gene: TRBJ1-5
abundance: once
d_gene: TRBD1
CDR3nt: TGTGCCAGCAGTTTCGACAGGGGAAGCAATCAGCCCCAGCATTTT
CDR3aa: CASSFDRGSNQPQHF

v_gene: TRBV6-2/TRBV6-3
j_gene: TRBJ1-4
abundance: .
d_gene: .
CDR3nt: TGTGCCAGCAGCCTGCAAGGAGAAGGACTGTTTTTT
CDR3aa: CASSLQGEGLFF

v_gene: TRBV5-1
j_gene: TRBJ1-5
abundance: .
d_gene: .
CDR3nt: TGCGCCAGCAGCTTGGAAGGGGGTTCTCGTCAGCCCCAGCATTTT
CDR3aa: CASSLEGGSRQPQHF

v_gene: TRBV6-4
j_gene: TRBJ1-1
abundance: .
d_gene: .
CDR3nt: TGTGCCAGCAGTGTTCAGGGTAACACTGAAGCTTTCTTT
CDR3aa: CASSVQGNTEAFF

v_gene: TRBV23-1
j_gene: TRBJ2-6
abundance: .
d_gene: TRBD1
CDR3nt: TGCGCCAGCAGTCAGGGACAGGGGGGCTCTGGGGCCAACGTCCTGACTTTC
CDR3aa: CASSQGQGGSGANVLTF

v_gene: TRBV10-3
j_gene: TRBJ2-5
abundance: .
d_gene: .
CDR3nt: TGTGCCACCAAGCAGAGGGGGGAGCAAGAGACCCAGTACTTC
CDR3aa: CATKQRGEQETQYF

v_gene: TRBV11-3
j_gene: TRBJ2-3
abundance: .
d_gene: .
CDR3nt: TGTGCCAGCAGCGGGACACTGAGCACAGATACGCAGTATTTT
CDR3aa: CASSGTLSTDTQYF

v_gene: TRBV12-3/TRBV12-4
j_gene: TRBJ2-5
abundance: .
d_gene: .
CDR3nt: TGTGCCAGCAGTTTAGGGGAGACCCAGTACTTC
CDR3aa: CASSLGETQYF

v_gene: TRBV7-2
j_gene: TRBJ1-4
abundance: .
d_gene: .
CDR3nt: TGTGCCAGCAGCTTAGCCGGGCGCGGTGAAAAACTGTTTTTT
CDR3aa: CASSLAGRGEKLFF

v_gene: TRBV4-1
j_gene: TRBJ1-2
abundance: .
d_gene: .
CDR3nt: TGCGCCAGCAGCGCCCACGGTGACTATGGCTACACCTTC
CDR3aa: CASSAHGDYGYTF

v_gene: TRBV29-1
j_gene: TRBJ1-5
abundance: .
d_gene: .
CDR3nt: TGCAGCGTTGGATCGGGGGGCAATCAGCCCCAGCATTTT
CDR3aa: CSVGSGGNQPQHF

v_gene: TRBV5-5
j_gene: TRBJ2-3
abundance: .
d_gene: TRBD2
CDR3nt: TGTGCCAGCAGCCCTCGTGGGGGACTAGCGGGACCGAGCACAGATACGCAGTATTTT
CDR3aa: CASSPRGGLAGPSTDTQYF

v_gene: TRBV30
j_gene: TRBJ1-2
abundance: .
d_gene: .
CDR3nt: TGTGCCTGGAGTGAGAGAATCTATGGCTACACCTTC
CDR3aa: CAWSERIYGYTF

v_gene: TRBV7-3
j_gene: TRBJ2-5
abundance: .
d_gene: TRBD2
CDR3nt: TGTGCCAGCAGCTTAACGGGACTAGCGGGGGAGACCCAGTACTTC
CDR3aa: CASSLTGLAGETQYF

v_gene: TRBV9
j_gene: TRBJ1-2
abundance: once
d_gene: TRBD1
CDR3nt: TGTGCCAGCAGCGTAGCTCTGGGGACAGGGGATCGCTATGGCTACACCTTC
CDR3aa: CASSVALGTGDRYGYTF

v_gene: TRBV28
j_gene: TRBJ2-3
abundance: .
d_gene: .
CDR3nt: TGTGCCAGCAGTTTGGGGATTCTCCCAGATACGCAGTATTTT
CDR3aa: CASSLGILPDTQYF

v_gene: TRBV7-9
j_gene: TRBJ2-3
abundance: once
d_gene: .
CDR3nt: TGTGCCAGCAGCAAAGGCTCCGGGGGGCGCACAGATACGCAGTATTTT
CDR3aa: CASSKGSGGRTDTQYF

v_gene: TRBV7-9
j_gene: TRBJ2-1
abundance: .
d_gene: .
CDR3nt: TGTGCCAGCAGCTTAGGATTCAGTGACAATGAGCAGTTCTTC
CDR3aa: CASSLGFSDNEQFF

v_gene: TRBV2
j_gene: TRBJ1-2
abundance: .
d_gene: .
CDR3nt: TGTGCCAGCAGTGAATTATATGGCTACACCTTC
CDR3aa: CASSELYGYTF

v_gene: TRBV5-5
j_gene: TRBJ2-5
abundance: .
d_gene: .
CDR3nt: TGTGCCAGCAGCTTGGGATTGGGAGAGACCCAGTACTTC
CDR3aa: CASSLGLGETQYF

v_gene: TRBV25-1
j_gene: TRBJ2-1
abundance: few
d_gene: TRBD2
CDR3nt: TGTGCCAGCAGCTTCGCGGGGGGGCTCACTGAGCAGTTCTTC
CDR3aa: CASSFAGGLTEQFF

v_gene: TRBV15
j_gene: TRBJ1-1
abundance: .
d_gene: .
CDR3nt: TGTGCCACCAGCAGAGTGGGAGACACTGAAGCTTTCTTT
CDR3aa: CATSRVGDTEAFF

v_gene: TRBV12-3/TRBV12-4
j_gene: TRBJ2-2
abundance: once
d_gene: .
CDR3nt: TGTGCCAGCAGTTTACGAGTCGGGGGGGAGCTGTTTTTT
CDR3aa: CASSLRVGGELFF

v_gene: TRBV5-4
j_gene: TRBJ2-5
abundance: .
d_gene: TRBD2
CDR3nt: TGTGCCAGCAGCGAACTGGGACTACAAGAGACCCAGTACTTC
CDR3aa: CASSELGLQETQYF

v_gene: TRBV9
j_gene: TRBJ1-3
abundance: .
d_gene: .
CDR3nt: TGTGCCAGCAGCGTAGGGCACTCTGGAAACACCATATATTTT
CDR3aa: CASSVGHSGNTIYF

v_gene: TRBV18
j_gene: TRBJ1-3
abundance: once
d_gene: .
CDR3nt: TGTGCCAGCTCACCCTCTCCGGGAGCCGGGGGTAACACCATATATTTT
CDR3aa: CASSPSPGAGGNTIYF

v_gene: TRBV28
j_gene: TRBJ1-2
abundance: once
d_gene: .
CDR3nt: TGTGCCAGCAGTACAGGGAGTTTCTATGGCTACACCTTC
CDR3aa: CASSTGSFYGYTF